Below are 8 T cell receptor beta chains sequenced from a single sample in a study of sequential checkpoint blockade in melanoma. Here immunoSEQ multiplex PCR was the method, and the copy in TCRdb shows in-frame clones only, minus some. The data hold approximately 31,000 clones, with around nine tenths observed a single time. The treatment: randomized to nivolumab then ipilimumab (arm A) or the reverse (arm B). The sample here was CD8+ T cells sorted from blood (inferred from file names), taken from a patient given nivolumab and ipilimumab in sequence. These receptors all come from a human donor with melanoma.

The chain links TRBV9 to TRBJ2-5, with 10 bases identical to TRBD2. The ends lost 0 bases at V and 2 bases at J; junction bases unmatched: 4. Germline CDR1 reads SGDLS; CDR2 reads YYNGEE. The CDR3 runs to 16 residues. The CDR3 reads CASSVVSGGSQETQYF. The CDR3 region has the DNA TGTGCCAGCAGCGTAGTTAGCGGGGGGTCTCAAGAGACCCAGTACTTC.

The chain carries TRBV6-5 and TRBJ2-7; D perhaps matches TRBD1 (6 bases). V lost 2 bases to trimming and J lost 5 bases, with 10 bases between them. The length of the CDR3 is 13 residues. Germline-derived CDR1 and CDR2 are MNHEY and SVGAGI. CDR3 in amino acids: CASSYTGKHEQYF. The CDR3 nucleotides read TGTGCCAGCAGTTACACAGGGAAACACGAGCAGTACTTC.

The rearrangement uses TRBV4-3 and TRBJ1-5, with 9 bases that match TRBD1. CDR1 LGHNA and CDR2 YSLEER come from the germline V gene. The V and J ends lost 3 bases and 7 bases, in that order; junction bases with no gene match: 7. The CDR3 extends over 15 amino acids. The CDR3 sequence: CASSQLQGADQPQHF. In DNA, the CDR3 is TGCGCCAGCAGCCAGTTACAGGGGGCAGACCAGCCCCAGCATTTT.

V usage is TRBV9 and J usage is TRBJ2-7; the D gene is possibly TRBD2 (6 bases). Germline assignment: CDR1 SGDLS and CDR2 YYNGEE. V was clipped by 5 bases and J by 9 bases, with 21 bases between them. The CDR3 consists of 14 residues. The CDR3 sequence: CASSLREAGFRQYF. The CDR3 DNA sequence: TGTGCCAGCAGTCTCAGGGAGGCGGGGTTCCGGCAGTACTTC.

The rearrangement joins TRBV27 to TRBJ2-7; 7 bases fit TRBD2. The germline V gene encodes CDR1 MNHEY and CDR2 SMNVEV (reference sequence). V lost 1 base, J lost 2 bases, and 5 bases stayed unmatched. The CDR3 spans 15 residues. The CDR3 is CASSLWGGEAYEQYF. The CDR3 DNA is TGTGCCAGCAGTTTATGGGGGGGGGAAGCCTACGAGCAGTACTTC.

V gene TRBV27 combines with J gene TRBJ2-5, with a tentative D call TRBD2 (6 bases). The CDR3 covers 13 residues. V lost 3 bases and J lost 5, with 10 bases in between. Germline V gene sequence: CDR1 MNHEY, CDR2 SMNVEV (reference sequence). Here the CDR3 DNA reads TGTGCCAGCAGTTTGTACGGAGGGGAGACCCAGTACTTC. It codes for CASSLYGGETQYF.

In this sample, this clone turned up once. The V call is TRBV7-9, the J call TRBJ1-2; TRBD1 agrees at 7 bases. CDR3 length: 16 amino acids. Trimming cost V 6 bases and J 0 bases; bases outside gene matches: 10. In germline, CDR1 is SEHNR, CDR2 FQNEAQ (reference sequence). The CDR3 is CASSPEQGPANYGYTF. The CDR3 DNA reads TGTGCCAGCAGTCCCGAACAGGGGCCCGCTAACTATGGCTACACCTTC.

The CDR3 nucleotides are TGTGCCAGCAGTTGGCTCGGGGGGGGCTACTACGAGCAGTACTTC. Its protein is CASSWLGGGYYEQYF. V and J are TRBV6-5 and TRBJ2-7, with 8 positions matching TRBD2. Trimming at V came to 4 bases and at J to 3 bases, leaving 8 bases not matched to a gene. CDR1 MNHEY and CDR2 SVGAGI come from the germline V gene. The CDR3 is made up of 15 amino acids.